The 21 T cell receptor beta chains reported below all come from one sample, sequenced in a study of regulatory T cells in long-lasting Graves disease. Indicated time point: newly diagnosed GD, antithyroid drugs for less than 3 months. Following extraction of RNA from PBMCs, that RNA was used to make the TCR library. Investigators prepared the TCR beta libraries by applying iRepertoire HTBI primers and Arm-PCR of CDR3 regions. MiXCR, run by TCRdb on the multiplex PCR reads, gives a single entry per CDR3 protein. This table holds approximately 250,000 distinct CDR3 sequences, around 17% found once. Sequenced material: peripheral blood mononuclear cells (PBMCs), taken at new diagnosis, from a patient treated with antithyroid drugs. The origin of the receptors is a female donor with Graves disease.

Comments on this clonotype: This may come from a read error, since a much larger clone is one base off. The chain joins TRBV7-2 to TRBJ2-1; no reliable D call. V was cut by 6 bases and J by 6 bases, with 24 bases left in between. The germline V gene has CDR1 SGHTA and CDR2 FQGNSA. CDR3 length: 17 residues. The CDR3 protein is CASRYPIRAVIFNEQFF. For the CDR3, the DNA is TGTGCCAGCAGATACCCAATAAGAGCTGTTATCTTCAATGAGCAGTTCTTC.

This clonotype was counted ten times or more. This sequence joins TRBV6-2 or TRBV6-3 and TRBJ2-7; D gene ambiguous. The CDR3 runs 13 residues. Germline lookup yields CDR1 MNHEY and CDR2 SVGEGT. Trimming pared 5 bases from V and 3 bases from J, leaving 11 bases between. CDR3 DNA sequence: TGTGCCAGCAGTATACTCAGATTCTACGAGCAGTACTTC. Translated, it gives CASSILRFYEQYF.

This clonotype was seen repeatedly, ten times or more. The chain couples TRBV5-6 to TRBJ2-7, with 11 bases identical to TRBD2. The CDR3 spans 14 residues. V shed 7 bases, J shed 4 bases, and the junction held 7 bases outside the gene matches. Germline CDR1 is SGHDT and CDR2 is YYEEEE. CDR3 DNA: TGTGCCAGCCAGGAGGCTAGCGGGAGGTACGAGCAGTACTTC. It codes for CASQEASGRYEQYF.

In this sample, this clonotype turned up a few times. The chain has TRBV27 and TRBJ2-3; 10 bases align to TRBD2. J gave up 8 bases and V 3 bases, and 5 bases lay outside the gene matches. The CDR3 is 14 residues long. CDR1 and CDR2 from the germline V gene are MNHEY and SMNVEV (reference sequence). In nucleotides, the CDR3 is TGTGCCAGCAGTTTCCAAAGCGGGAGGGGTACGCAGTATTTT. Translating it yields CASSFQSGRGTQYF.

The chain links TRBV12-3 or TRBV12-4 to TRBJ2-6; 13 bases are shared with TRBD2. The V gene end was trimmed by 5 bases and the J gene end by 3 bases; junction bases not matched to a gene: 1. The CDR3 runs 16 residues. CDR3 amino acids: CASSRTSGSGANVLTF. Here the CDR3 DNA reads TGTGCCAGCAGTCGGACTAGCGGGAGTGGGGCCAACGTCCTGACTTTC.

This clonotype was recorded many times. This chain connects TRBV10-3 to TRBJ2-2; 9 bases are shared with TRBD2. Trimming cost V 4 bases and J 6 bases; bases outside gene matches: 9. Germline CDR1 ENHRY, CDR2 SYGVKD. The CDR3 runs to 16 residues. CDR3 amino acids: CAISAPIAGASGELFF. The CDR3 DNA follows: TGTGCCATCAGTGCCCCAATAGCGGGAGCTTCCGGGGAGCTGTTTTTT.

The chain employs TRBV2 and TRBJ2-5, with 14 bases lining up with TRBD2. The germline CDR1 and CDR2 sequences are SNHLY and FYNNEI. J gave up 4 bases and V 6 bases, and 4 bases lay outside the gene matches. This CDR3 comprises 15 residues. CDR3 loop: CASSGTSGRGETQYF. In nucleotides, the CDR3 is TGTGCCAGCAGCGGGACTAGCGGGAGAGGAGAGACCCAGTACTTC.

This clonotype showed up many times. The genes are TRBV12-3 or TRBV12-4 and TRBJ2-6; D uncertain. The CDR3 has 17 amino acids. Trimming took off 1 base at V and 0 bases at J, with 10 bases between the two ends. In DNA form, the CDR3 reads TGTGCCAGCAGTTTAGGCGCCGCCTACTCTGGGGCCAACGTCCTGACTTTC. It specifies CASSLGAAYSGANVLTF.

This clonotype showed up many times. The rearrangement joins TRBV12-3 or TRBV12-4 to TRBJ2-1, with D possibly being TRBD2 (5 bases). V lost 6 bases to trimming and J lost 3 bases, with 9 bases between them. CDR3 length: 13 amino acids. The CDR3 loop is CASRHTSYNEQFF. CDR3 bases: TGTGCCAGCAGGCACACTAGCTACAATGAGCAGTTCTTC.

Many counts were recorded for this clonotype. The chain joins TRBV19 to TRBJ2-1, with D uncertain. Germline V gives CDR1 LNHDA, CDR2 SQIVND (reference sequence). The V end lost 0 bases, the J end lost 5 bases, and 8 bases lay between the germline ends. This CDR3 has 14 residues. The CDR3 region is CASSIERFNNEQFF. The CDR3 bases are TGTGCCAGTAGTATAGAGCGATTCAACAATGAGCAGTTCTTC.

This clonotype showed up many times. The gene calls are TRBV2 and TRBJ2-7; 13 bases are a match to TRBD2. Trimming at V came to 0 bases and at J to 3 bases, leaving 5 bases not matched to a gene. Germline loops: CDR1 SNHLY, CDR2 FYNNEI. The CDR3 is 17 residues long. CDR3 loop: CASSEALLAGGSYEQYF. CDR3 bases: TGTGCCAGCAGTGAAGCGCTACTAGCGGGAGGGAGCTACGAGCAGTACTTC.

The table lists this clonotype with a few counts. The chain links TRBV20-1 to TRBJ1-2; 7 nucleotides line up with TRBD1. V dropped 7 bases and J dropped 0; count of bases not matched to a gene: 11. CDR3 length: 15 amino acids. Germline assignment: CDR1 DFQATT and CDR2 SNEGSKA (reference sequence). This CDR3 reads CSVDTGASANYGYTF. The DNA for the CDR3 is TGCAGTGTAGACACAGGGGCCTCTGCTAACTATGGCTACACCTTC.

This clonotype was counted at least ten times. The rearrangement links TRBV6-4 to TRBJ2-5; 7 nucleotides line up with TRBD1. The ends lost 0 bases at V and 1 base at J; junction bases unmatched: 11. Looked up from germline, CDR1 is MRHNA and CDR2 is SNTAGT. The CDR3 has 18 amino acids. The CDR3 loop reads CASSDSSTGALIQETQYF. DNA for the CDR3: TGTGCCAGCAGTGACTCTAGCACAGGGGCCTTGATCCAAGAGACCCAGTACTTC.

This clonotype was seen ten or more times. V and J are TRBV30 and TRBJ2-3; 12 bases are a match to TRBD2. The CDR3 contains 16 residues. The V gene end was trimmed by 7 bases and the J gene end by 2 bases; junction bases not matched to a gene: 10. CDR1 and CDR2 from the germline V gene are GTSNPN and SVGIG (reference sequence). This chain's CDR3 is CASARTSGEFTDTQYF. The CDR3 DNA is TGTGCCTCAGCTCGGACTAGCGGGGAATTCACAGATACGCAGTATTTT. The full variable domain, with the rest looked up from reference TRBV30 and TRBJ2-3, is SQTIHQWPATLVQPVGSPLSLECTVEGTSNPNLYWYRQAAGRGLQLLFYSVGIGQISSEVPQNLSASRPQDRQFILSSKKLLLSDSGFYLCASARTSGEFTDTQYFGPGTRLTVL.

This clonotype was recorded at least ten times. The chain recombines TRBV29-1 with TRBJ2-7; 7 positions match TRBD2. CDR3 length: 14 amino acids. J lost 5 bases, V lost 4 bases, and 11 bases had no gene match. CDR1 is SQVTM and CDR2 is ANQGSEA in the germline V gene. CDR3: CSVVVLVAGHEQYF. The CDR3, as DNA: TGCAGCGTTGTTGTGCTGGTAGCGGGCCACGAGCAGTACTTC.

This clonotype occurred many times. CDR3 amino acids: CSVSGRMDTEAFF. The CDR3, as DNA: TGCAGCGTTTCCGGCCGGATGGACACTGAAGCTTTCTTT. The V and J genes are TRBV29-1 and TRBJ1-1; D not certain. CDR1 SQVTM and CDR2 ANQGSEA come from the germline V gene. The CDR3 length is 13 residues. The V gene lost 5 bases and the J gene lost 3 bases, with 13 bases spanning the gap. Combining the CDR3 with reference TRBV29-1 and TRBJ1-1 gives the whole variable domain SAVISQKPSRDICQRGTSLTIQCQVDSQVTMMFWYRQQPGQSLTLIATANQGSEATYESGFVIDKFPISRPNLTFSTLTVSNMSPEDSSIYLCSVSGRMDTEAFFGQGTRLTVV.

About this clonotype: Since a far larger clone is one base different, this is likely a read error. J is TRBJ2-5 and V is TRBV28; 10 positions match TRBD2. The DNA end is more similar to TRBJ2-1, so the J call may be wrong. The CDR3 is made up of 16 amino acids. Germline V CDR1 and CDR2: MDHEN, SYDVKM. The CDR3 reads CTSSSRAGGPPHEQFF. CDR3 DNA: TGTACCAGCAGTTCGCGAGCGGGAGGGCCTCCTCATGAGCAGTTCTTC.

This clonotype appeared many times. The rearrangement joins TRBV20-1 to TRBJ2-7; TRBD2 agrees at 7 bases. V lost 2 bases and J lost 5; bases outside the gene matches: 3. CDR3 length equals 12 residues. Germline V gene lookup returns CDR1 DFQATT and CDR2 SNEGSKA (reference sequence). CDR3 loop: CSARPREDEQYF. In DNA, the CDR3 is TGCAGTGCTAGACCACGGGAGGACGAGCAGTACTTC.

This clonotype was seen ten or more times. CDR3 nucleotide sequence: TGTGCCAGCAGCGCTCACACCCTCACAAGGGCGGGGGAGCTGTTTTTT. Translating it yields CASSAHTLTRAGELFF. This chain uses TRBV9 with TRBJ2-2; D is unclear. Germline CDR1 reads SGDLS; CDR2 reads YYNGEE. The V gene lost 3 bases and the J gene lost 8 bases, with 20 bases spanning the gap. This CDR3 region has 16 residues. The variable domain in full, with the rest retrieved from reference TRBV9 and TRBJ2-2, is DSGVTQTPKHLITATGQRVTLRCSPRSGDLSVYWYQQSLDQGLQFLIQYYNGEERAKGNILERFSAQQFPDLHSELNLSSLELGDSALYFCASSAHTLTRAGELFFGEGSRLTVL.

This clonotype was seen many times. The chain recombines TRBV6-1 with TRBJ2-1; no clear D gene. The germline gives CDR1 MNHNS, CDR2 SASEGT. This CDR3 region has 14 residues. Between the trimmed V and J ends, which lost 6 bases and 0 bases, there was a span of 9 bases. The CDR3, as DNA: TGTGCCAGCAGGGCGCCGGACTCCTACAATGAGCAGTTCTTC. It specifies CASRAPDSYNEQFF.

This clonotype has ten or more counts. The chain recombines TRBV6-1 with TRBJ2-7; D perhaps matches TRBD2 (6 bases). Trimming stripped 1 base from V and 2 bases from J, with 6 bases between. The CDR3 extends over 13 amino acids. Germline V CDR1 and CDR2: MNHNS, SASEGT. CDR3 protein: CASSEGLAYEQYF. As DNA, the CDR3 is TGTGCCAGCAGTGAAGGACTAGCCTACGAGCAGTACTTC.